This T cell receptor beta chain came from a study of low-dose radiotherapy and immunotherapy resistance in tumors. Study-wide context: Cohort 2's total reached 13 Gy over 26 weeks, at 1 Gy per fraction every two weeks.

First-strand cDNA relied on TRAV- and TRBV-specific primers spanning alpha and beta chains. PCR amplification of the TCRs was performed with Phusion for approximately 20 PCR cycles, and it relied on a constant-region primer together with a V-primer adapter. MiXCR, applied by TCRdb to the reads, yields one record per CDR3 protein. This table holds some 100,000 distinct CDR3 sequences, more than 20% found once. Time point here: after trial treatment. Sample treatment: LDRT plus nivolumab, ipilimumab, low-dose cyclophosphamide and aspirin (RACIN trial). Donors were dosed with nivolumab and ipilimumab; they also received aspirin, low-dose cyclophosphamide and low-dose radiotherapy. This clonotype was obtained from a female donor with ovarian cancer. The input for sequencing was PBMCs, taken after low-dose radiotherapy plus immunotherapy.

CDR3 region: CASRALGRGNTPLHF. DNA for the CDR3: TGTGCCAGCAGAGCCCTTGGGAGGGGGAATACACCCCTCCACTTT. This sequence joins TRBV25-1 and TRBJ1-6; possible D gene TRBD1, 6 bases. Per germline, CDR1 MGHDK and CDR2 SYGVNS. The CDR3 totals 15 residues. V lost 6 bases and J lost 11, with 20 bases in between.